These 17 T cell receptor beta chains were all obtained from the same sample, sequenced in a study of regulatory T cells in long-lasting Graves disease. Regarding time point: newly diagnosed GD, antithyroid drugs for less than 3 months. PBMCs provided the RNA from which the TCR library was made. Libraries of TCR beta came from iRepertoire HTBI primers plus Arm-PCR of CDR3 regions. MiXCR was run by TCRdb on the multiplex PCR reads, yielding one entry per CDR3 protein. This sample yields around 450,000 distinct CDR3 sequences, of which 15% to 20% are seen a single time; 10% to 15% belongs to the top ten. These data are also associated with another study on T cells in Graves' hyperthyroidism and ophthalmopathy.

This specimen was peripheral blood mononuclear cells (PBMCs), taken at new diagnosis, from a patient treated with antithyroid drugs. The origin of the receptors is a man between 35 and 55 years old with Graves disease.

Many counts were recorded for this clonotype. This rearrangement joins TRBV13 to TRBJ1-5, with unresolved D. This CDR3 contains 12 residues. Trimming stripped 4 bases from V and 4 bases from J, with 5 bases between. From germline, CDR1 is PRHDT and CDR2 FYEKMQ (reference sequence). CDR3 bases: TGTGCCAGCAGCTCGACGAATCAGCCCCAGCATTTT. Its protein product is CASSSTNQPQHF.

The CDR3 DNA is TGTGCCAGTAGTAGGTCAGGGGAGCACTATGGCTACACCTTC. It codes for CASSRSGEHYGYTF. This sequence joins TRBV19 and TRBJ1-2; possible D gene TRBD1, 6 bases. The length of the CDR3 is 14 residues. V shed 4 bases and J shed 3 bases, with 12 bases lying between them. CDR1 and CDR2 from the germline V gene are LNHDA and SQIVND (reference sequence).

Ten or more counts support this clonotype. V and J are TRBV3-1 and TRBJ1-1; D remains unclear. V was pared by 5 bases and J by 3 bases, with 10 bases between. Germline-derived CDR1 and CDR2 are LGHDT and YNNKEL (reference sequence). This CDR3 region has 13 residues. CDR3 nucleotides: TGTGCCAGCAGCTCCCTCAAGTACACTGAAGCTTTCTTT. Translating it yields CASSSLKYTEAFF.

This clonotype appeared a single time. This may arise from a read error, as a much more abundant clone is one base away. The V call is TRBV20-1, the J call TRBJ2-1; the match to TRBD2 covers 8 bases. CDR3 length equals 13 residues. The V gene end was trimmed by 6 bases and the J gene end by 10 bases; junction bases not matched to a gene: 11. The germline V gene encodes CDR1 DFQATT and CDR2 SNEGSKA (reference sequence). CDR3 region: CSAESGGAYEQFF. The CDR3 DNA reads TGCAGTGCGGAAAGCGGGGGAGCCTACGAGCAGTTCTTC.

This clonotype was seen only a few times. The J gene is TRBJ2-2, the V gene TRBV6-1, with 10 bases fitting TRBD1. The ends lost 7 bases at V and 3 bases at J; junction bases unmatched: 20. The CDR3 is 20 residues long. The germline V gene has CDR1 MNHNS and CDR2 SASEGT. This CDR3 reads CASTPRSRDRGVLYTGELFF. CDR3 in DNA: TGTGCCAGCACCCCGAGGTCCCGGGACAGGGGCGTCCTTTACACCGGGGAGCTGTTTTTT.

The rearrangement links TRBV7-9 to TRBJ2-2; D not certain. CDR1 is SEHNR, CDR2 FQNEAQ, per germline (reference sequence). V was pared by 0 bases and J by 0 bases, with 8 bases between. The CDR3 covers 16 residues. The CDR3 sequence is CASSLAAGSNTGELFF. The CDR3 DNA reads as TGTGCCAGCAGCTTAGCGGCAGGCTCGAACACCGGGGAGCTGTTTTTT.

This clonotype was detected a few times. V usage is TRBV27 and J usage is TRBJ1-6; possibly TRBD1 for D (5 bases). V lost 6 bases and J 7 bases, leaving 19 bases between the germline ends. Germline V gene sequence: CDR1 MNHEY, CDR2 SMNVEV (reference sequence). The CDR3 runs 16 residues. CDR3 bases: TGTGCCAGCAGGGCCTCAGGGATGGAACGGAATTCACCCCTCCACTTT. It is translated as CASRASGMERNSPLHF.

This clonotype was picked up a small number of times. The V gene is TRBV5-1, the J gene TRBJ1-3, with D possibly TRBD1 on 6 matching bases. CDR3 size: 14 residues. Germline V CDR1 and CDR2: SGHRS, YFSETQ. Trimming stripped 2 bases from V and 4 bases from J, with 10 bases between. In DNA, the CDR3 is TGCGCCAGCAGCTTCGGACAGAGGGGAAACACCATATATTTT. Protein: CASSFGQRGNTIYF.

This clonotype was seen more than once but under ten times. This chain joins TRBV29-1 and TRBJ2-7, with 10 bases matching TRBD2. Germline lookup yields CDR1 SQVTM and CDR2 ANQGSEA. The length of the CDR3 is 14 residues. Germline trimming cut 6 bases from V and 0 bases from J; bases unmatched to any gene: 5. CDR3 loop: CSVSGTSDSYEQYF. Written as DNA, the CDR3 is TGCAGCGTCTCCGGGACTAGCGACTCCTACGAGCAGTACTTC.

The CDR3 protein is CASSISGGNQPQHF. In DNA form, the CDR3 reads TGTGCCAGTAGTATCTCCGGGGGCAATCAGCCCCAGCATTTT. This chain joins TRBV19 and TRBJ1-5; D ambiguous. Germline V gene sequence: CDR1 LNHDA, CDR2 SQIVND (reference sequence). Trimming took 3 bases from V and 2 from J, leaving 8 bases between them. The CDR3 is 14 residues long.

This clonotype appeared many times. J is TRBJ2-5 and V is TRBV24-1; D is uncertain. Germline lookup yields CDR1 KGHDR and CDR2 SFDVKD. This CDR3 has 12 residues. Trimming pared 5 bases from V and 0 bases from J, leaving 3 bases between. The CDR3 loop reads CATSGNQETQYF. The CDR3 bases are TGTGCCACCAGTGGCAACCAAGAGACCCAGTACTTC.

CDR3: CASSQDTWGTEAFF. The CDR3 region has the DNA TGTGCCAGCAGCCAAGACACTTGGGGCACTGAAGCTTTCTTT. The chain links TRBV3-1 to TRBJ1-1; D gene uncertain. Trimming stripped 0 bases from V and 4 bases from J, with 9 bases between. Germline CDR1 reads LGHDT; CDR2 reads YNNKEL (reference sequence). This CDR3 contains 14 residues.

This clonotype was picked up many times. J is TRBJ2-7 and V is TRBV28, with TRBD1 matching 7 bases. The germline gives CDR1 MDHEN, CDR2 SYDVKM. The CDR3 sequence is 15 residues long. The V segment lost 7 bases and the J segment 4 bases; nucleotides outside the gene matches: 13. The CDR3 reads CASTLPGTANYEQYF. In nucleotides, the CDR3 is TGTGCCAGCACCCTCCCCGGGACAGCAAATTACGAGCAGTACTTC. The full variable domain, in which reference TRBV28 and TRBJ2-7 provide the parts outside the CDR3, is DVKVTQSSRYLVKRTGEKVFLECVQDMDHENMFWYRQDPGLGLRLIYFSYDVKMKEKGDIPEGYSVSREKKERFSLILESASTNQTSMYLCASTLPGTANYEQYFGPGTRLTVT.

This clonotype was counted a single time. The rearrangement links TRBV2 to TRBJ2-3; the D gene is possibly TRBD1 (5 bases). Germline CDR1 is SNHLY and CDR2 is FYNNEI. V lost 7 bases to trimming and J lost 4 bases, with 24 bases between them. The CDR3 is made up of 17 amino acids. The DNA for the CDR3 is TGTGCCAGCACTTGCTTTAGTCGAGACAGTGGTGCAGATACGCAGTATTTT. This codes for CASTCFSRDSGADTQYF.

J is TRBJ2-1 and V is TRBV14; 10 bases match TRBD2. V was pared by 2 bases and J by 2 bases, with 3 bases of the junction left unmatched. The length of the CDR3 is 16 residues. Germline V gene lookup returns CDR1 SGHDN and CDR2 FVKESK. CDR3 amino acids: CASSQLLAGPYNEQFF. As DNA, the CDR3 is TGTGCCAGCAGCCAACTACTAGCGGGACCCTACAATGAGCAGTTCTTC.

This clonotype was counted many times. The chain employs TRBV3-1 and TRBJ1-4; a weak D match, TRBD1 (6 bases). The V and J ends lost 6 bases and 4 bases respectively, with 12 bases between them. Germline lookup yields CDR1 LGHDT and CDR2 YNNKEL (reference sequence). This CDR3 comprises 14 residues. Here the CDR3 reads CASRSRGGNEKLFF. The CDR3 nucleotides read TGTGCCAGCAGGTCCAGGGGAGGTAATGAAAAACTGTTTTTT.

This clonotype was recorded only once. V usage is TRBV10-2 and J usage is TRBJ2-3; 11 nucleotides match TRBD2. The germline V gene has CDR1 WSHSY and CDR2 SAAADI. This CDR3 has 16 amino acids. The trim removed 2 bases at V and 3 bases at J, leaving 4 bases unmatched. CDR3 sequence reads: CASSEPGLAATDTQYF. DNA of the CDR3: TGCGCCAGCAGTGAGCCGGGACTAGCGGCGACAGATACGCAGTATTTT.